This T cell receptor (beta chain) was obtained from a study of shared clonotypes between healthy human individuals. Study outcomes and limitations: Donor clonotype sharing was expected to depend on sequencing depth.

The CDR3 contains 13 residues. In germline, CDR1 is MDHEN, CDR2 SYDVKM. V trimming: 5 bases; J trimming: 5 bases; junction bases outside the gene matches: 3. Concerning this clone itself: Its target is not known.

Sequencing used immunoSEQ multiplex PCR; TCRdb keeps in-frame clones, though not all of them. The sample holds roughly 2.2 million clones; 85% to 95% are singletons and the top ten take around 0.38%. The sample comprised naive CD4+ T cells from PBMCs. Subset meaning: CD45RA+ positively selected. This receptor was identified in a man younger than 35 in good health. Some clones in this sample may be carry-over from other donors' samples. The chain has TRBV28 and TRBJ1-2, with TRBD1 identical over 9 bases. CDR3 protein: CASSVGTGYGYTF. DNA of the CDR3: TGTGCCAGCAGTGTCGGGACAGGGTATGGCTACACCTTC.